One sample yielded the 20 T cell receptor beta chains listed below, sequenced in a study. TCRdb reanalysed the 5' RACE reads using MiXCR and keeps one entry per CDR3 protein. In the table there are roughly 420 distinct CDR3 sequences, over 8% of which are singletons. Sequenced material: effector memory T cells from blood PBMCs. Subset noted: effector memory CD4+ T cells. These receptors were collected from a male donor with HIV.

The V call is TRBV5-1, the J call TRBJ2-7; a weak D match, TRBD1 (6 bases). Trimming took off 2 bases at V and 2 bases at J, with 11 bases between the two ends. The CDR3 is made up of 14 amino acids. Germline V gene sequence: CDR1 SGHRS, CDR2 YFSETQ. CDR3 nucleotide sequence: TGCGCCAGCAGCTTACTAGGGGGAACCTACGAGCAGTACTTC. Translated: CASSLLGGTYEQYF.

This clonotype has only a few counts. The J gene is TRBJ1-1, the V gene TRBV7-6, with a weak D call TRBD1 (5 bases). The CDR3 totals 14 residues. The V gene's germline CDR1 is SGHVS and CDR2 FNYEAQ. With 4 bases removed from V and 0 bases from J, the gap between germline ends came to 9 bases. DNA of the CDR3: TGTGCCAGCAGCTCCAGGGAAATGAACACTGAAGCTTTCTTT. Its translation: CASSSREMNTEAFF.

This clonotype was observed a handful of times. The junction shows a germline mismatch at one end, possibly a read error. The rearrangement uses TRBV7-7 and TRBJ1-4; weak D call: TRBD1 (6 bases). This CDR3 contains 16 residues. CDR1 and CDR2 (germline): SSHAT, FNYEAQ (reference sequence). CDR3 DNA sequence: TGTGCTAGCAGCTCGCCGAAGGACCGGGACACTGAAAAACTGTTTTTT. This sequence encodes CASSSPKDRDTEKLFF.

By share, this clonotype counts as large. The chain has TRBV9 and TRBJ1-6; D is perhaps TRBD1 (6 bases). The germline V gene encodes CDR1 SGDLS and CDR2 YYNGEE. The CDR3 is 17 amino acids. Trimming took 4 bases from V and 3 from J, leaving 17 bases between them. This CDR3 reads CASSPAGTRYYNSPLHF. The CDR3 DNA reads as TGTGCCAGCAGCCCTGCCGGGACAAGGTACTATAATTCACCCCTCCACTTT.

This clonotype is hyperexpanded in the sample. This chain uses TRBV11-3 with TRBJ2-3; the D gene is possibly TRBD1 (6 bases). V was cut by 5 bases and J by 5 bases, with 17 bases left in between. Germline V gene sequence: CDR1 SGHNT, CDR2 YENEEA. The CDR3 sequence is 15 residues long. The CDR3 nucleotides read TGTGCCAGCAGCCCCCGGCAGGGGAGCTTAGATACGCAGTATTTT. Its translation: CASSPRQGSLDTQYF.

This clonotype occurred a few times. The chain couples TRBV7-9 to TRBJ2-5, with D possibly being TRBD2 (6 bases). From germline, CDR1 is SEHNR and CDR2 FQNEAQ (reference sequence). V was clipped by 7 bases and J by 2 bases, with 11 bases between them. The CDR3 extends over 13 amino acids. CDR3 in amino acids: CASNIGGQETQYF. The CDR3 DNA reads TGTGCCAGCAACATAGGAGGGCAAGAGACCCAGTACTTC.

The rearrangement joins TRBV7-9 to TRBJ2-2; 8 positions agree with TRBD2. The V and J ends lost 5 bases and 1 base, in that order; junction bases with no gene match: 6. The CDR3 has 16 residues. The V gene's germline CDR1 is SEHNR and CDR2 FQNEAQ (reference sequence). The CDR3 sequence: CASSRRGGLNTGELFF. In DNA form, the CDR3 reads TGTGCCAGCAGCCGACGGGGGGGATTGAACACCGGGGAGCTGTTTTTT.

This clonotype rates as large. V and J are TRBV5-6 and TRBJ1-5, with unresolved D. Germline V lookup: CDR1 SGHDT, CDR2 YYEEEE. The CDR3 contains 13 residues. Trimming pared 0 bases from V and 6 bases from J, leaving 7 bases between. This chain's CDR3 is CASSLEGRQPQHF. As DNA, the CDR3 is TGTGCCAGCAGCTTGGAGGGCCGTCAGCCCCAGCATTTT.

This clonotype turned up a few times. V and J are TRBV4-1 and TRBJ2-1, with D perhaps TRBD2 (7 bases). This CDR3 comprises 14 residues. Germline V lookup: CDR1 MGHRA, CDR2 YSYEKL. V was shortened by 6 bases and J by 1 base, with 10 bases between the two germline ends. CDR3 region: CASSKGGSYNEQFF. The CDR3 bases are TGCGCCAGCAGTAAGGGGGGGTCCTACAATGAGCAGTTCTTC.

This clonotype was observed a handful of times. This sequence joins TRBV7-6 and TRBJ2-7, with TRBD1 identical over 7 bases. Germline assignment: CDR1 SGHVS and CDR2 FNYEAQ. The length of the CDR3 is 15 residues. V was pared by 5 bases and J by 2 bases, with 9 bases of the junction left unmatched. CDR3 residues: CASSPTGQTTYEQYF. The CDR3 nucleotides are TGTGCCAGCAGCCCAACGGGACAGACAACCTACGAGCAGTACTTC.

This chain joins TRBV2 and TRBJ2-7; D is unresolved. The CDR3 runs 10 residues. Germline V CDR1 and CDR2: SNHLY, FYNNEI. Deletions cut 5 bases from V and 5 bases from J, with 4 bases between. The CDR3 nucleotides read TGTGCCAGCAGTATCCACGAGCAGTACTTC. This gives the protein CASSIHEQYF.

Sample share makes this clonotype large. The chain is built from TRBV7-6 and TRBJ2-7, with 7 positions matching TRBD2. The germline V gene encodes CDR1 SGHVS and CDR2 FNYEAQ. CDR3 length: 15 residues. J lost 6 bases, V lost 4 bases, and 12 bases had no gene match. The CDR3 DNA reads TGTGCCAGCAGCTCCCGCGGGAGTTCGGGGGTCGAGCAGTACTTC. This codes for CASSSRGSSGVEQYF.

V and J are TRBV5-4 and TRBJ2-7; 12 positions match TRBD1. The CDR3 length is 19 residues. Trimming at V came to 1 base and at J to 2 bases, leaving 13 bases not matched to a gene. Germline CDR1 SGHNT, CDR2 YYREEE (reference sequence). CDR3 sequence: CASSLRGDRGRTTTYEQYF. The CDR3 nucleotides are TGTGCCAGCAGCTTGAGGGGGGACAGGGGGCGTACCACCACCTACGAGCAGTACTTC.

This clonotype has just a few counts. In DNA form, the CDR3 reads TGTGCCTGGAGTGTACGGGGGTACAATCAGCCCCAGCATTTT. As protein: CAWSVRGYNQPQHF. V and J are TRBV30 and TRBJ1-5; a possible D gene is TRBD1 (5 bases). Germline assignment: CDR1 GTSNPN and CDR2 SVGIG (reference sequence). The V end lost 0 bases, the J end lost 3 bases, and 9 bases lay between the germline ends. CDR3 size: 14 residues.

The V and J genes are TRBV4-1 and TRBJ1-1; D may be TRBD1 (5 bases). Germline V lookup: CDR1 MGHRA, CDR2 YSYEKL. There are 16 residues in the CDR3. V gave up 3 bases and J gave up 2 bases, with 16 bases separating them. The CDR3 loop reads CASSQAGLGFNTEAFF. The CDR3 coding sequence is TGCGCCAGCAGCCAGGCGGGACTGGGGTTTAACACTGAAGCTTTCTTT.

This clonotype showed up just a few times. V usage is TRBV28 and J usage is TRBJ1-2; perhaps TRBD1 as D (5 bases). The ends were cut back, 4 bases at V and 8 bases at J, with 14 bases in the middle. The CDR3 spans 13 residues. Germline CDR1 is MDHEN and CDR2 is SYDVKM. CDR3 nucleotide sequence: TGTGCCAGCAGTTCCCAAATGGGGGAAGGCTACACCTTC. Translating it yields CASSSQMGEGYTF.

The J gene is TRBJ2-6, the V gene TRBV14; D possibly matches TRBD1 or TRBD2 (5 bases each). Per germline, CDR1 SGHDN and CDR2 FVKESK. Trimming pared 2 bases from V and 2 bases from J, leaving 13 bases between. There are 17 residues in the CDR3. The chain's CDR3 is CASSQNPRGAGANVLTF. The CDR3 DNA is TGTGCCAGCAGCCAAAATCCCCGAGGGGCTGGGGCCAACGTCCTGACTTTC.

This clonotype was seen a handful of times. The chain's CDR3 is CASSLSLGTVIYEQYF. In DNA form, the CDR3 reads TGTGCCAGCAGTTTATCGCTCGGGACAGTTATTTACGAGCAGTACTTC. The V call is TRBV27, the J call TRBJ2-7; TRBD1 matches at 7 bases. The ends lost 0 bases at V and 4 bases at J; junction bases unmatched: 9. This CDR3 spans 16 amino acids. CDR1 is MNHEY and CDR2 is SMNVEV in the germline V gene (reference sequence).

This clonotype came up a few times. The chain uses TRBV29-1 and TRBJ2-5, with 8 bases matching TRBD2. This CDR3 is 15 amino acids long. J was trimmed by 7 bases and V by 4 bases; bases with no gene match: 14. Germline V gene lookup returns CDR1 SQVTM and CDR2 ANQGSEA. The CDR3 reads CSVGWSGGQDGTQYF. The CDR3 DNA reads TGCAGCGTTGGCTGGAGCGGGGGCCAGGACGGGACCCAGTACTTC.

This clonotype was detected a few times. The chain carries TRBV11-3 and TRBJ2-1; D is unresolved. The CDR3 contains 15 residues. V was pared by 1 base and J by 1 base, with 8 bases between. From germline, CDR1 is SGHNT and CDR2 YENEEA. In DNA, the CDR3 is TGTGCCAGCAGCTTAGGGACGATTTCCTACAATGAGCAGTTCTTC. Its protein product is CASSLGTISYNEQFF.